This paragraph covers one T cell receptor (beta chain) sequence. CDR3 size: 15 residues. Germline-derived CDR1 and CDR2 are LNHDA and SQIVND (reference sequence). The ends were cut back, 0 bases at V and 1 base at J, with 9 bases in the middle. The repertoire was sequenced with immunoSEQ multiplex PCR; TCRdb's copy has only in-frame clones and lacks some. The sample consists of around 80,000 clones, 70% to 90% of them appearing once. This sample is drawn from a study of T cell responses to AZD1222 COVID-19 vaccine. The chain combines TRBV19 with TRBJ1-1; D gene ambiguous. The sequences come from peripheral blood, collected on day 0 of AZD1222 vaccination. The receptor's source is an adult in good health. CDR3 coding DNA: TGTGCCAGTAGTATAGATCTTCGGGGGAACACTGAAGCTTTCTTT. This codes for CASSIDLRGNTEAFF.